The T cell receptor beta chain described here comes from a study of blood T cell repertoires in COVID-19. With V trimmed by 7 bases and J by 10 bases, 10 bases remained unmatched. The length of the CDR3 is 14 residues. Germline lookup yields CDR1 WNHNN and CDR2 SYGVQD (reference sequence). The table lists this clone with a count of one. The method was immunoSEQ multiplex PCR; TCRdb's version includes in-frame clones alone and lacks a portion of them. The sample includes 250,000 or so clones, 75% to 90% seen only once; the top ten take over 1.5%. Input material: peripheral blood. This clonotype originated in a man aged 25 to 40 with active or convalescent COVID-19. V usage is TRBV10-1 and J usage is TRBJ1-6; 7 bases agree with TRBD1. CDR3 residues: CASTRQGLGSPLHF. CDR3 nucleotides: TGCGCCAGCACAAGACAGGGCCTTGGATCACCCCTCCACTTT.